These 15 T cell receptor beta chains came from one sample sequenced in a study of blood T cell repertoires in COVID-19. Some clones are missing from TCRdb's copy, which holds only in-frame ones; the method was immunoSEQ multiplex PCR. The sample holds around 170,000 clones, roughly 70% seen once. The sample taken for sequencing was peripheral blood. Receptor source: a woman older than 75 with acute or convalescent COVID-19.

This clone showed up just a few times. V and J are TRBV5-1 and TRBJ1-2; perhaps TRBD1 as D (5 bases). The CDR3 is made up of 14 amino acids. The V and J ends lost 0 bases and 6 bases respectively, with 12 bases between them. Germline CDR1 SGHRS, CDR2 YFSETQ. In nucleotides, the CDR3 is TGCGCCAGCAGCTTGGCCCAGGGATCGAATGGCTACACCTTC. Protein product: CASSLAQGSNGYTF. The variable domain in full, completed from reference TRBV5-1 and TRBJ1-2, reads KAGVTQTPRYLIKTRGQQVTLSCSPISGHRSVSWYQQTPGQGLQFLFEYFSETQRNKGNFPGRFSGRQFSNSRSEMNVSTLELGDSALYLCASSLAQGSNGYTFGSGTRLTVV.

The CDR3 loop reads CAWSLGGEQYF. The DNA of the CDR3 is TGTGCCTGGAGTCTGGGCGGGGAACAGTACTTC. This chain joins TRBV30 and TRBJ2-7, with TRBD2 as a possible D gene (6 bases). CDR3 length: 11 amino acids. CDR1 is GTSNPN, CDR2 SVGIG, per germline (reference sequence). The ends were cut back, 2 bases at V and 10 bases at J, with 12 bases in the middle.

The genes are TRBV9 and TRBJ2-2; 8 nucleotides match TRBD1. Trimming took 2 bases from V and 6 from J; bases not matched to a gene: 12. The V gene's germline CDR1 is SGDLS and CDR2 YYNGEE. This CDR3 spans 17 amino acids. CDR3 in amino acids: CASSVWPQGGSSGELFF. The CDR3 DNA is TGTGCCAGCAGCGTCTGGCCACAGGGGGGCAGCTCCGGGGAGCTGTTTTTT.

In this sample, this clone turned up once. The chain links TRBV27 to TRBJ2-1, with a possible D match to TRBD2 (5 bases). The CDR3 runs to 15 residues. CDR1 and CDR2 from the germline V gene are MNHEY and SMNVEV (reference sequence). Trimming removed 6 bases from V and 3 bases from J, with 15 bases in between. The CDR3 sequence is CASREAAHLYNEQFF. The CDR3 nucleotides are TGTGCCAGCAGAGAAGCGGCGCACCTCTACAATGAGCAGTTCTTC.

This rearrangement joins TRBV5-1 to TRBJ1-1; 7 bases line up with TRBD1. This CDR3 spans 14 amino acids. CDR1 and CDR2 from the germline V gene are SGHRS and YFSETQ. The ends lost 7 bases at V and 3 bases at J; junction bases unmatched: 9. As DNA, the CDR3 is TGCGCCAGCGGAACCCAGCAGGGGGACACTGAAGCTTTCTTT. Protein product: CASGTQQGDTEAFF.

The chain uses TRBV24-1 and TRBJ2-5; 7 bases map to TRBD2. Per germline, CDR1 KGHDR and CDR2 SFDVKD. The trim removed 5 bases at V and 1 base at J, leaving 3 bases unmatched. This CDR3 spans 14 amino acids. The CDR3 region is CATSVSGGQETQYF. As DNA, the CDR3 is TGTGCCACCAGTGTTTCGGGGGGCCAAGAGACCCAGTACTTC.

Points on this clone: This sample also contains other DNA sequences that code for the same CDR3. CDR3 loop: CASSFEVPSYEQYF. The CDR3 DNA reads as TGCGCCAGCAGCTTTGAGGTACCGTCCTACGAGCAGTACTTC. This rearrangement joins TRBV5-1 to TRBJ2-7, with D unclear. The CDR3 has 14 amino acids. V dropped 2 bases and J dropped 1 base, with 10 bases sitting between them. Germline V gene lookup returns CDR1 SGHRS and CDR2 YFSETQ.

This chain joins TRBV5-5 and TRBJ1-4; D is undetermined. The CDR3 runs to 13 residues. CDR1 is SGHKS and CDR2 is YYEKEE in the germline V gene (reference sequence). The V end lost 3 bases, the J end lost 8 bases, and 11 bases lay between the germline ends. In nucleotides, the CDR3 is TGTGCCAGCAGCTCGAGCCCAGGAGAAAAACTGTTTTTT. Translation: CASSSSPGEKLFF.

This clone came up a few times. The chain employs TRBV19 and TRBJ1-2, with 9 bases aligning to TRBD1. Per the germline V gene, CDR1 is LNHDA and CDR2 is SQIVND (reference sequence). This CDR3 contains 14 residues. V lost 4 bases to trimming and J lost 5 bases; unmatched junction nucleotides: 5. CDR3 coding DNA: TGTGCCAGTAGTAGGGACAGGGCGGCGTATGGCTACACCTTC. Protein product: CASSRDRAAYGYTF.

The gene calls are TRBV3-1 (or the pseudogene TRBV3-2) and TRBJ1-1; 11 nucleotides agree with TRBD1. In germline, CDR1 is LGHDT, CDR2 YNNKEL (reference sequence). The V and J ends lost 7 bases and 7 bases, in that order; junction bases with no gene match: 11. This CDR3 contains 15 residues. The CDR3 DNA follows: TGTGCCAGCAACACCGGGACAGGGGGTTACTTTGAAGCTTTCTTT. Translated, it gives CASNTGTGGYFEAFF.

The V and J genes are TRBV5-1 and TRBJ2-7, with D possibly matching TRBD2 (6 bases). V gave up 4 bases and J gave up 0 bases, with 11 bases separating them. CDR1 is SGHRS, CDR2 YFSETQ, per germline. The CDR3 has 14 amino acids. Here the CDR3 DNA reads TGCGCCAGCAGCCCCGGGACTGCCTCCTACGAGCAGTACTTC. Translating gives CASSPGTASYEQYF.

The CDR3 coding sequence is TGTGCCAGCAGCTTCTCAGGGCTTTACCACGAGCAGTACTTC. Its translation: CASSFSGLYHEQYF. The V gene is TRBV13, the J gene TRBJ2-7; maybe TRBD1 (5 bases). The germline V and J ends were trimmed by 3 bases and 5 bases, with 14 bases remaining between them. The CDR3 covers 14 residues. The V gene's germline CDR1 is PRHDT and CDR2 FYEKMQ (reference sequence).

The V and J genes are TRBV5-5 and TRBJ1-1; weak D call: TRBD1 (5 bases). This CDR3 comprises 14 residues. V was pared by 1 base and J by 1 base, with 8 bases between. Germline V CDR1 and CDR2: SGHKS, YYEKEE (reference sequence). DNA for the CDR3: TGTGCCAGCAGCTTGAGGGGTAGGAACACTGAAGCTTTCTTT. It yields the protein CASSLRGRNTEAFF.

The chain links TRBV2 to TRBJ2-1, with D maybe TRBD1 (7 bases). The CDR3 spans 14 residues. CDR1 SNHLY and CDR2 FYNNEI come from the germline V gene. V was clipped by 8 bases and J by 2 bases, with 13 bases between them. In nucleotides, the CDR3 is TGTGCCAGCGGGGGGACAGATCCCTACAATGAGCAGTTCTTC. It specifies CASGGTDPYNEQFF. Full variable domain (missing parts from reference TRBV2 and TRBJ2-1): EPEVTQTPSHQVTQMGQEVILRCVPISNHLYFYWYRQILGQKVEFLVSFYNNEISEKSEIFDDQFSVERPDGSNFTLKIRSTKLEDSAMYFCASGGTDPYNEQFFGPGTRLTVL.

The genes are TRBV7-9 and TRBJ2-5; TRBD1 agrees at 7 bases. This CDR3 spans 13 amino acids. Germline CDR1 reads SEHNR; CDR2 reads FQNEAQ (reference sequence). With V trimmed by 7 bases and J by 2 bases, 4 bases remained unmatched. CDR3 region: CASNRGQQETQYF. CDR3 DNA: TGTGCCAGCAACCGGGGACAGCAAGAGACCCAGTACTTC.